This TCR beta chain is from a study of PD-1 blockade in classical Hodgkin lymphoma. Regarding the study as a whole: By C4D1, diversity of CD4+ TCRs had risen significantly, whereas that of CD8+ TCRs had not. Relative to healthy donors, newly diagnosed patients reportedly had lower baseline TCR diversity, which was reported as lower still in relapsed/refractory patients.

This CDR3 is built from 14 residues. Trimming cost V 6 bases and J 6 bases, with 12 bases left between them. The germline V gene has CDR1 LNHDA and CDR2 SQIVND (reference sequence). Of note for this clone: Its specificity is not known.

Some clones are missing from TCRdb's copy, which holds only in-frame ones; the method was immunoSEQ multiplex PCR. The sample consists of more than 140,000 clones, around 73% of them appearing once. Brentuximab vedotin exposure varied, and every patient relapsed after autologous stem cell transplantation. V usage is TRBV19 and J usage is TRBJ1-6; D is undetermined. The specimen comprised peripheral blood mononuclear cells (PBMCs), sampled before the second cycle of nivolumab. The TCR sequence derives from a human donor with classical Hodgkin lymphoma. The CDR3 DNA reads as TGTGCCAGTAGACGGGAAGTCCTTAATTCACCCCTCCACTTT. Encoded protein: CASRREVLNSPLHF.